The sequence of this T cell receptor beta chain was determined in a study of CD8+CD57+ T cells in acquired aplastic anemia. Study results and caveats: The study identified about 30 CD8+ CDR3 sequences shared by patients and controls.

The template used for profiling TCR beta VDJ and CDR3 was genomic DNA. In TCRdb, the reads were re-called with MiXCR into one record per CDR3 protein. The top ten hold about 9.5% of the sample, which has approximately 190,000 distinct CDR3 sequences, around 45% seen once. In its sample, this clonotype was seen a few times. Its antigen is not known. The CDR3 is 16 amino acids. Trimming took 0 bases from V and 4 from J, leaving 12 bases between them. Germline CDR1 SGHTA, CDR2 FQGNSA. Patients chosen for sequencing had CD8+CD57+ cells that had expanded, as shown by flow cytometry. Sequences were obtained from sorted CD4+, CD8+, or CD8+CD57+ T cells (not recorded which) from PBMCs. This TCR was recovered from a human donor with aplastic anemia. The chain links TRBV7-2 to TRBJ2-2; D uncertain. The CDR3 spells CASSLAWQAVTGELFF. The CDR3 coding sequence is TGTGCCAGCAGCTTAGCTTGGCAGGCGGTCACCGGGGAGCTGTTTTTT.